What follows is one T cell receptor (beta chain) and its context. The clone's antigen remains unknown. Base qualities are missing; no much larger clone stands one base away. The sample contains more than one DNA sequence encoding this CDR3. This specimen belongs to a study of shared clonotypes between healthy human individuals (dated by TCRdb to the early 2020s). For the wider study: A couple of women and a few men aged 18 to 49 years were included in the cohort. For each donor, CD4 naive and CD4 memory were each run on three plates, CD8 naive on two plates, and CD8 memory on one plate. Blood TCR repertoires of 5 or 6 healthy adults were deeply sequenced to estimate repertoire size and the extent of clonotype sharing between individuals. To increase sequencing depth and limit assay-specific biases, different laboratories used diverse techniques to prepare libraries and sequence TCR repertoires. Each donor's leukapheresis produced roughly between about 0.9 and 9.5 billion PBMCs.

CD8 naive samples were obtained by positive selection for CCR7 among CD45RO-negative cells, yielding a CD45RA+CCR7+ population from which TemRA cells were excluded. Donors were healthy HIV-negative adults with no recently reported acute infections or vaccinations. All donors were Caucasian adults living in Nashville, Tennessee, USA. Blood was collected by leukapheresis, and PBMCs were isolated by Ficoll-Histopaque density gradient centrifugation and then cryopreserved in liquid nitrogen vapor phase. Analytical flow cytometry was used to check the purity and quantity of every magnetically sorted T cell population. From each sorted fraction, genomic DNA was isolated and quantified by UV absorbance on a Nanodrop 2000c. What the work shows at the level of the full study, not this receptor alone: Even with the large sequencing depth, rarefaction of the sorted-subset datasets indicated that sequencing was incomplete. Only blood was sampled, and tissue TCR repertoires likely differ from those in blood. The genetic and exposure-history diversity represented was limited by the small number of donors. Higher generation probabilities were observed for clonotypes shared by all four sorted-subset donors than for non-shared clonotypes. Larger estimated clonotype richness was generally found for naive subsets than for memory subsets. Across a handful of donors, roughly 5.1% of naive CD4, approximately 4% of naive CD8, roughly 2.3% of memory CD4, and 0.4% of memory CD8 clonotypes were shared. Pairwise subsampling indicated that sequencing depth was expected to affect the degree of clonotype sharing among donors.

Counted from cysteine to phenylalanine, this CDR3 has 14 amino acids. Only CDR3 DNA remains: 42 bases, in frame from the first base. The germline V gene supplies CDR1 SGHRS and CDR2 YFSETQ. Trimming costs V 0 bases and J 4 bases, and their ends lie 11 bases apart. Using the deep immunoSEQ assay, TCR CDR3 regions were amplified from genomic DNA by multiplex PCR. For each cell subset, the extracted genomic DNA was distributed evenly across all wells of several immunoSEQ 96-well plates, and each plate served as one replicate. For sorted subsets, each replicate PCR was loaded with roughly 200 ng genomic DNA, equivalent to 25,000 to 35,000 T cell genomes. The purified libraries were quantified using a Qubit 3.0 fluorometer, sized with a Bioanalyzer 2100, and then quantified again using the KAPA Library Quantification kit. Each immunoSEQ 96-well plate was sequenced on its own single-read 150-cycle Illumina NextSeq 550 flow cell. Per the original workflow: Because the immunoSEQ output held only junctional sequences and lacked quality scores, the filtering could not match the filtering applied to full-length reads. Sequences were annotated with PyIR, a Python wrapper for IgBLAST v1.9, using IMGT germline references to assign V/J genes and CDR3. Reads were filtered out if the reads had weak V/J assignments (E-value above 1e-6), no CDR3, stop codons, out-of-frame junctions, or ambiguous translated residues. A V3J clonotype was defined by an identical inferred V gene, J gene, and CDR3 amino acid sequence. Percentage overlap between repertoires was computed as shared unique clonotypes divided by the size of the smaller repertoire. Three approaches were used to assess repertoire richness: RTK rarefaction, the Chao1 estimator, and Recon v2.1 estimates of unobserved clonotypes. OLGA was used to compute generation probabilities for all TCRbeta clonotypes that the gDNA method yielded from four donors. TCRdb retrieved this table from immuneACCESS and kept in-frame rearrangements only. Not all clones are present; in checked studies, unresolved V genes account for under half, and no reason is known for the remainder. That table supplies the V and J calls and clone size; D and trimming were determined from the DNA. This sample lists about 2.1 million clones; roughly 93% were detected once. Around 1.7% of the sample is taken by the ten largest.

The specimen sequenced was naive CD8+ T cells from PBMCs. Taken with the paper, the label for cell subset or site translates to: CD45RA+CCR7+. The TCR originated in a man aged 18 to 30 in good health. Some clones in this sample may be carry-over from other donors' samples. The chain is assembled from TRBV5-1 and TRBJ2-7; the D gene lacks a confident call. The CDR3 has the sequence CASSLEGMGYEQYF. The bases are TGCGCCAGCAGCTTGGAGGGCATGGGGTACGAGCAGTACTTC.